Listed below are T cell receptor beta chains from one sample, sequenced in a study of cytomegalovirus exposure and HLA in healthy donors. Using immunoSEQ multiplex PCR, the repertoire was profiled, and TCRdb retains in-frame clones only, with some absent. The data show 130,000 to 150,000 clones, less than 10% seen once. The sequencing sample was made of PBMCs. Receptors were obtained from a male donor in good health and CMV-seronegative. The CDR3 runs from the conserved cysteine through the conserved F or W. Each record gives: V gene, D gene, clone size, J gene, CDR3 DNA, CDR3 protein. The D gene is left open where the match is weak. Clone size is shown for a subset of rows, as once, few, many or a class of expanded clone.

v_call: TRBV27; d_call: TRBD1; clone_size: .; j_call: TRBJ1-1; cdr3_nt: TGTGCCAGCAGTACCCGGGACAGGGGTTCAAGCACTGAAGCTTTCTTT; cdr3_aa: CASSTRDRGSSTEAFF
v_call: TRBV5-1; d_call: .; clone_size: .; j_call: TRBJ1-3; cdr3_nt: TGCGCCAGCAGCTCTCCAGACTCTGGAAACACCATATATTTT; cdr3_aa: CASSSPDSGNTIYF
v_call: TRBV2; d_call: .; clone_size: .; j_call: TRBJ1-1; cdr3_nt: TGTGCCAGCAGTGTTGTCGGGTTCGTCGGGGCTTTCTTT; cdr3_aa: CASSVVGFVGAFF
v_call: TRBV5-6; d_call: .; clone_size: .; j_call: TRBJ2-2; cdr3_nt: TGTGCCAGCAGCTCCCCTCAACAGGGATACACCGGGGAGCTGTTTTTT; cdr3_aa: CASSSPQQGYTGELFF
v_call: TRBV27; d_call: TRBD2; clone_size: .; j_call: TRBJ2-3; cdr3_nt: TGTGCCAGCAGTTCGAGGACTAGCGGGGGGCCTTTTTCCCCACAGGGTACGCAGTATTTT; cdr3_aa: CASSSRTSGGPFSPQGTQYF
v_call: TRBV28; d_call: TRBD1; clone_size: .; j_call: TRBJ1-5; cdr3_nt: TGTGCCAGCAATAGACTACAGGGGGCGGAGGGGCAGCCCCAGCATTTT; cdr3_aa: CASNRLQGAEGQPQHF
v_call: TRBV6-5; d_call: .; clone_size: .; j_call: TRBJ2-5; cdr3_nt: TGTGCCAGCAGTTACGGGGGCGGGGAGACCCAGTACTTC; cdr3_aa: CASSYGGGETQYF
v_call: TRBV5-1; d_call: .; clone_size: .; j_call: TRBJ2-1; cdr3_nt: TGCGCCAGCAGCCCCCGAATAGCGAGCTCCTACAATGAGCAGTTCTTC; cdr3_aa: CASSPRIASSYNEQFF
v_call: TRBV5-4; d_call: .; clone_size: few; j_call: TRBJ2-7; cdr3_nt: TGTGCCAGCAGCTTGGCCCAGGACCGGAGGGAGCAGTACTTC; cdr3_aa: CASSLAQDRREQYF
v_call: TRBV2; d_call: .; clone_size: few; j_call: TRBJ2-7; cdr3_nt: TGTGCCAGCAGGGAGAGGAGCGAGCAGTACTTC; cdr3_aa: CASRERSEQYF
v_call: TRBV4-1; d_call: .; clone_size: .; j_call: TRBJ2-5; cdr3_nt: TGCGCCAGCAGCCGGCAGGGGCCCCCACTCCAAGAGACCCAGTACTTC; cdr3_aa: CASSRQGPPLQETQYF
v_call: TRBV19; d_call: TRBD2; clone_size: .; j_call: TRBJ2-7; cdr3_nt: TGTGCCAGTTCCGGGAGGGACCCACCTTACGAGCAGTACTTC; cdr3_aa: CASSGRDPPYEQYF
v_call: TRBV5-4; d_call: TRBD2; clone_size: few; j_call: TRBJ2-3; cdr3_nt: TGTGCCAGCAGCTCCGGGGGGACTAGCGGAGCCACAGATACGCAGTATTTT; cdr3_aa: CASSSGGTSGATDTQYF
v_call: TRBV5-8; d_call: .; clone_size: few; j_call: TRBJ1-1; cdr3_nt: TGTGCCAGCAGCTTGTACGGCGGGAACACTGAAGCTTTCTTT; cdr3_aa: CASSLYGGNTEAFF
v_call: TRBV7-8; d_call: .; clone_size: few; j_call: TRBJ1-5; cdr3_nt: TGTGCCAGCAGCCCCCACGGTCAGCCCCAGCATTTT; cdr3_aa: CASSPHGQPQHF
v_call: TRBV21-1; d_call: .; clone_size: once; j_call: TRBJ2-7; cdr3_nt: TGTGCCAGCAGCCGGACAGGGTGGATCTACGAGCAGTACTTC; cdr3_aa: CASSRTGWIYEQYF
v_call: TRBV2; d_call: TRBD2; clone_size: .; j_call: TRBJ2-1; cdr3_nt: TGTGCCAGCTCCTTAAGCGGGAGGGCGGGTGAGCAGTTCTTC; cdr3_aa: CASSLSGRAGEQFF
v_call: TRBV28; d_call: TRBD2; clone_size: few; j_call: TRBJ2-5; cdr3_nt: TGTGCCAGCAGTTCATCCCCGGGGGGTGGAGGCGAGACCCAGTACTTC; cdr3_aa: CASSSSPGGGGETQYF
v_call: TRBV4-2; d_call: TRBD1; clone_size: few; j_call: TRBJ1-2; cdr3_nt: TGTGCCAGCAGCCTAGGGACAGGGGACGGCTACACCTTC; cdr3_aa: CASSLGTGDGYTF
v_call: TRBV10-3; d_call: .; clone_size: .; j_call: TRBJ1-1; cdr3_nt: TGTGCCTCTCAACAGGGGAACACTGAAGCTTTCTTT; cdr3_aa: CASQQGNTEAFF
v_call: TRBV7-3; d_call: TRBD1; clone_size: .; j_call: TRBJ1-6; cdr3_nt: TGTGCCAGCAGCTTAAACCCAGGGGGCAATTCACCCCTCCACTTT; cdr3_aa: CASSLNPGGNSPLHF
v_call: TRBV29-1; d_call: TRBD1; clone_size: .; j_call: TRBJ1-1; cdr3_nt: TGCAGCGTTGACCCCGGGACAGAGATTAGGGTGAACACTGAAGCTTTCTTT; cdr3_aa: CSVDPGTEIRVNTEAFF
v_call: TRBV27; d_call: .; clone_size: .; j_call: TRBJ1-2; cdr3_nt: TGTGCCAGCGGTAACAGGGATTCTTACTATGGCTACACCTTC; cdr3_aa: CASGNRDSYYGYTF
v_call: TRBV4-3; d_call: .; clone_size: few; j_call: TRBJ1-4; cdr3_nt: TGCGCCAGCAGCCAAGATCACCAGGGCTATAATGAAAAACTGTTTTTT; cdr3_aa: CASSQDHQGYNEKLFF
v_call: TRBV7-9; d_call: TRBD1; clone_size: .; j_call: TRBJ1-5; cdr3_nt: TGTGCCAGCAGCTTCACAACAGGGGGCGGCAATCAGCCCCAGCATTTT; cdr3_aa: CASSFTTGGGNQPQHF
v_call: TRBV4-1; d_call: TRBD2; clone_size: once; j_call: TRBJ2-5; cdr3_nt: TGCGCCAGCAGCCAAGTTTGGCTAGCGGGGGGGCAAGAGACCCAGTACTTC; cdr3_aa: CASSQVWLAGGQETQYF
v_call: TRBV6-5; d_call: .; clone_size: .; j_call: TRBJ2-1; cdr3_nt: TGTGCCAGCAGTTACTCTGATCTGCGGAATGAGCAGTTCTTC; cdr3_aa: CASSYSDLRNEQFF
v_call: TRBV27; d_call: TRBD1; clone_size: .; j_call: TRBJ1-2; cdr3_nt: TGTGCCAGCAGTTTAGCTGACAGGGGGCACTATGGCTACACCTTC; cdr3_aa: CASSLADRGHYGYTF
v_call: TRBV10-3; d_call: .; clone_size: few; j_call: TRBJ1-1; cdr3_nt: TGTGCCATCAGTGACGTAACTGAAGCTTTCTTT; cdr3_aa: CAISDVTEAFF
v_call: TRBV19; d_call: .; clone_size: .; j_call: TRBJ2-7; cdr3_nt: TGTGCCAGTAGTACAGGCGGAGGATCCTACGAGCAGTACTTC; cdr3_aa: CASSTGGGSYEQYF
v_call: TRBV28; d_call: .; clone_size: few; j_call: TRBJ1-1; cdr3_nt: TGTGCCAGCAGGGGGCCTAAGAACACTGAAGCTTTCTTT; cdr3_aa: CASRGPKNTEAFF
v_call: TRBV4-3; d_call: .; clone_size: .; j_call: TRBJ1-2; cdr3_nt: TGCGCCAGCAGCCAAGACAGGGCAAAAGGCTACACCTTC; cdr3_aa: CASSQDRAKGYTF
v_call: TRBV5-4; d_call: .; clone_size: few; j_call: TRBJ1-2; cdr3_nt: TGTGCCAGCAGGCGGGGGCAGGACTATGGCTACACCTTC; cdr3_aa: CASRRGQDYGYTF
v_call: TRBV6-1; d_call: .; clone_size: few; j_call: TRBJ2-7; cdr3_nt: TGTGCCAGCAGTGACCCCCAGGGCCCTCCTTACGAGCAGTACTTC; cdr3_aa: CASSDPQGPPYEQYF
v_call: TRBV4-2; d_call: .; clone_size: .; j_call: TRBJ2-7; cdr3_nt: TGTGCCAGCAGCCAAGATTCGGCCTACGAGCAGTACTTC; cdr3_aa: CASSQDSAYEQYF
v_call: TRBV5-6; d_call: .; clone_size: few; j_call: TRBJ2-1; cdr3_nt: TGTGCCAGCCTTGATCTGCGACAGGCCATTTGGGGTAACAATGAGCAGTTCTTC; cdr3_aa: CASLDLRQAIWGNNEQFF
v_call: TRBV19; d_call: .; clone_size: .; j_call: TRBJ2-1; cdr3_nt: TGTGCCAGTACCGTCTACAATGAGCAGTTCTTC; cdr3_aa: CASTVYNEQFF
v_call: TRBV9; d_call: TRBD2; clone_size: .; j_call: TRBJ2-4; cdr3_nt: TGTGCCAGCAACAGCGGGGCGAGTGAAAACATTCAGTACTTC; cdr3_aa: CASNSGASENIQYF
v_call: TRBV9; d_call: .; clone_size: few; j_call: TRBJ1-3; cdr3_nt: TGTGCCAGCACTGTCCGGGGGTTCTCTGGAAACACCATATATTTT; cdr3_aa: CASTVRGFSGNTIYF
v_call: TRBV4-1; d_call: TRBD1; clone_size: .; j_call: TRBJ1-2; cdr3_nt: TGCGCCAGCAGCCAGACAGGGTTACCCCGCTATGGCTACACCTTC; cdr3_aa: CASSQTGLPRYGYTF
v_call: TRBV10-3; d_call: .; clone_size: few; j_call: TRBJ1-1; cdr3_nt: TGTCTTTCCCGGACTCACCGGGAGGACACTGAAGCTTTCTTT; cdr3_aa: CLSRTHREDTEAFF
v_call: TRBV19; d_call: TRBD1; clone_size: few; j_call: TRBJ2-1; cdr3_nt: TGTGCCAGTAGTATCGGACAGGGTTTCGGTGAGCAGTTCTTC; cdr3_aa: CASSIGQGFGEQFF
v_call: TRBV6-1; d_call: .; clone_size: .; j_call: TRBJ2-1; cdr3_nt: TGTGCCAGCAGGAACAACCAGTACAATGAGCAGTTCTTC; cdr3_aa: CASRNNQYNEQFF
v_call: TRBV7-6; d_call: .; clone_size: .; j_call: TRBJ1-3; cdr3_nt: TGTGCCAGCAGCTTAGATACGGACACCATATATTTT; cdr3_aa: CASSLDTDTIYF
v_call: TRBV7-2; d_call: TRBD1; clone_size: .; j_call: TRBJ1-1; cdr3_nt: TGTGCCAGCAGCTTCGACAGGGCATCGAACACTGAAGCTTTCTTT; cdr3_aa: CASSFDRASNTEAFF
v_call: TRBV7-2; d_call: .; clone_size: few; j_call: TRBJ2-7; cdr3_nt: TGTGCCAGCAGCCCAAACACCATCGAGCAGTACTTC; cdr3_aa: CASSPNTIEQYF
v_call: TRBV28; d_call: .; clone_size: .; j_call: TRBJ2-3; cdr3_nt: TGTGCCAGCAGTCAAACAGCAGCAGATACGCAGTATTTT; cdr3_aa: CASSQTAADTQYF
v_call: TRBV6-5; d_call: .; clone_size: .; j_call: TRBJ1-5; cdr3_nt: TGTGCCAGCGGGCCCACCCGGAGGGGCAATCAGCCCCAGCATTTT; cdr3_aa: CASGPTRRGNQPQHF
v_call: TRBV5-4; d_call: .; clone_size: few; j_call: TRBJ1-2; cdr3_nt: TGTGCCAGCAGCTTTCAGGGAGGAGATATTGGCTACACCTTC; cdr3_aa: CASSFQGGDIGYTF
v_call: TRBV11-3; d_call: TRBD1; clone_size: .; j_call: TRBJ2-5; cdr3_nt: TGTGCCAGCAGCGGCACCCAAATGACAGGGGGCGGCGAGACCCAGTACTTC; cdr3_aa: CASSGTQMTGGGETQYF
v_call: TRBV28; d_call: .; clone_size: .; j_call: TRBJ2-1; cdr3_nt: TGTGCCAGCAGTTTATCGGGAGAGCAGTTCTTC; cdr3_aa: CASSLSGEQFF
v_call: TRBV7-2; d_call: TRBD1; clone_size: few; j_call: TRBJ2-2; cdr3_nt: TGTGCCAGCAGCTTGGGGCTCCTGGGACAGTGGGTTTTT; cdr3_aa: CASSLGLLGQWVF
v_call: TRBV27; d_call: .; clone_size: few; j_call: TRBJ1-4; cdr3_nt: TGTGCCAGCAGGGGAGGTGAAAAACTGTTTTTT; cdr3_aa: CASRGGEKLFF
v_call: TRBV6-6; d_call: TRBD1; clone_size: few; j_call: TRBJ2-5; cdr3_nt: TGTGCCAGCAGAAACGGACAGGGGATGATCGAGACCCAGTACTTC; cdr3_aa: CASRNGQGMIETQYF
v_call: TRBV19; d_call: .; clone_size: few; j_call: TRBJ1-5; cdr3_nt: TGTGCCAGTAGTATAGATTGGACAGAAAATCAGCCCCAGCATTTT; cdr3_aa: CASSIDWTENQPQHF